One T cell receptor beta chain is described in this entry. Its antigen is not identified. Only one heparinised blood draw was taken per donor, and its volume averaged around 120 mL. This entry comes from a study of beta chain features in type 1 diabetes. About the study: Across every sample, around 98 million sorted cells were examined in total.

Isolated RNA was reverse transcribed in full, so expressed TCRB transcripts were sequenced. TCRdb's copy holds only in-frame clones and misses some; the assay was immunoSEQ multiplex PCR. The data show more than 250,000 clones, 15% seen once. The study, taken as a whole, reports: Shorter TCRB CDR3s, moderately but significantly so, were found in Type 1 diabetes patients in all four CD4+ subsets. Among type 1 diabetes patients, VDJ junctions had fewer insertions and more deletions.

The receptor comes from a man aged 18 to 30 with type 1 diabetes. Input material: naive CD4+ T cells from blood.

CDR3 in DNA: TGTGCCAGCAGTTACAGAGACACTGAAGCTTTCTTT. Residues: CASSYRDTEAFF. This chain links TRBV6-5 with TRBJ1-1; D ambiguous. The V end lost 2 bases, the J end lost 3 bases, and 4 bases lay between the germline ends. CDR3 length: 12 amino acids. Germline lookup yields CDR1 MNHEY and CDR2 SVGAGI.